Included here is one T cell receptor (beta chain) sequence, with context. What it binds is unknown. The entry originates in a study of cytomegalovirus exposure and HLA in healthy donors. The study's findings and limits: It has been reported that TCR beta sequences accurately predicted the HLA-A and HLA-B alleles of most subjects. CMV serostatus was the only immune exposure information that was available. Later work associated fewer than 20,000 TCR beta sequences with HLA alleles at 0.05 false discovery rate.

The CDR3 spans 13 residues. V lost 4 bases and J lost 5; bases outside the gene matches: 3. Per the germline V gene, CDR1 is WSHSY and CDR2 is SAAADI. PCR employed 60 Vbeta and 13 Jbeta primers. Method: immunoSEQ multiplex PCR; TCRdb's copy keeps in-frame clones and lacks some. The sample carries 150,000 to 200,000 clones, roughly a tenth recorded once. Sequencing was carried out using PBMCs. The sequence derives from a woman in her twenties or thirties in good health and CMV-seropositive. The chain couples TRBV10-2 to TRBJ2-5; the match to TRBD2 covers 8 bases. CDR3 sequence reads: CASSVPGGETQYF. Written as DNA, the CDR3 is TGCGCCAGCAGTGTCCCGGGAGGGGAGACCCAGTACTTC.